A selection of T cell receptor beta chains follows, all from one sample in a study of blood T cell repertoires in COVID-19. Produced via immunoSEQ multiplex PCR; TCRdb's table is partial and in-frame only. Here the sample spans tens of thousands of clones, 88% being singletons. Sequencing input: peripheral blood. These receptors came from a woman between 45 and 65 years old with active or convalescent COVID-19. Each CDR3 is given with its conserved first and last residue. The order of the fields is clone size, V gene, D gene, J gene, CDR3 DNA, CDR3 protein. D genes are given only for firm matches. The size field is filled for only some rows; it gives once, few, many or a size class.

clone_size: .
v_call: TRBV2
d_call: .
j_call: TRBJ2-2
cdr3_nt: TGTGCCAGCAGCAATAGAGAGCCAGGATCCACCGGGGAGCTGTTTTTT
cdr3_aa: CASSNREPGSTGELFF

clone_size: .
v_call: TRBV30
d_call: TRBD2
j_call: TRBJ2-1
cdr3_nt: TGTGCCTGGAGTGTAGGACTAGCGGGAGGGCGGCAGTTCTTC
cdr3_aa: CAWSVGLAGGRQFF

clone_size: .
v_call: TRBV15
d_call: .
j_call: TRBJ2-1
cdr3_nt: TGTGCCACCAGCAGAGTTTTTGACAGCTCCCCGTTAAAGCAGTTCTTC
cdr3_aa: CATSRVFDSSPLKQFF

clone_size: once
v_call: TRBV27
d_call: .
j_call: TRBJ2-7
cdr3_nt: TGTGCCAGCGGCCCCGGCGCGGCGAGCTCCTACGAGCAGTACTTC
cdr3_aa: CASGPGAASSYEQYF

clone_size: .
v_call: TRBV27
d_call: TRBD1
j_call: TRBJ1-3
cdr3_nt: TGTGCCAGCGGGGACAGGGGTCTTTCTGGAAACACCATATATTTT
cdr3_aa: CASGDRGLSGNTIYF

clone_size: .
v_call: TRBV30
d_call: TRBD2
j_call: TRBJ2-2
cdr3_nt: TGTGCCTGGAGACTAGCGGGGACCGGGGAGCTGTTTTTT
cdr3_aa: CAWRLAGTGELFF

clone_size: .
v_call: TRBV11-2
d_call: .
j_call: TRBJ2-7
cdr3_nt: TGTGCCAGCAGCTCAACGGACAGCTCCTACGAGCAGTACTTC
cdr3_aa: CASSSTDSSYEQYF

clone_size: few
v_call: TRBV6-5
d_call: .
j_call: TRBJ2-7
cdr3_nt: TGTGCCAGCAATCCCCCGCGAGGTGTAACCTACGAGCAGTACTTC
cdr3_aa: CASNPPRGVTYEQYF

clone_size: .
v_call: TRBV24-1
d_call: .
j_call: TRBJ2-1
cdr3_nt: TGTGCCACCAGTGATGCGGGATTTCACAATGAGCAGTTCTTC
cdr3_aa: CATSDAGFHNEQFF

clone_size: .
v_call: TRBV2
d_call: .
j_call: TRBJ2-6
cdr3_nt: TGTGCCAGCGGGCCGGACTCTGGGGCCAACGTCCTGACTTTC
cdr3_aa: CASGPDSGANVLTF

clone_size: .
v_call: TRBV28
d_call: .
j_call: TRBJ1-2
cdr3_nt: TGTGCCAGCAAACAGGACCTCCGGAGTACCTATGGCTACACCTTC
cdr3_aa: CASKQDLRSTYGYTF

clone_size: .
v_call: TRBV7-2
d_call: TRBD2
j_call: TRBJ2-1
cdr3_nt: TGTGCCAGCAGAACGAGCGGGACTAGCGACAACAATGAGCAGTTCTTC
cdr3_aa: CASRTSGTSDNNEQFF

clone_size: once
v_call: TRBV4-1
d_call: TRBD2
j_call: TRBJ2-1
cdr3_nt: TGCGCCAGCAGCCAGTCTAGCGGGGCTACCTACAATGAGCAGTTCTTC
cdr3_aa: CASSQSSGATYNEQFF

clone_size: .
v_call: TRBV5-1
d_call: .
j_call: TRBJ2-3
cdr3_nt: TGCGCCAGCAGCTTGCGCATCCAGGGTTTCGGCACAGATACGCAGTATTTT
cdr3_aa: CASSLRIQGFGTDTQYF

clone_size: .
v_call: TRBV11-2
d_call: TRBD1
j_call: TRBJ1-2
cdr3_nt: TGTGCCAGCAGCCCCCCCCGTGGACAGGGCTACTATGGCTACACCTTC
cdr3_aa: CASSPPRGQGYYGYTF

clone_size: .
v_call: TRBV6-5
d_call: .
j_call: TRBJ1-2
cdr3_nt: TGTGCCAGCAGTTACACAGGGAACTATGGCTACACCTTC
cdr3_aa: CASSYTGNYGYTF

clone_size: .
v_call: TRBV30
d_call: .
j_call: TRBJ1-2
cdr3_nt: TGTGCCTGCTCCGCCCACGGCAGCGAGTATGGCTACACCTTC
cdr3_aa: CACSAHGSEYGYTF

clone_size: .
v_call: TRBV7-2
d_call: TRBD1
j_call: TRBJ1-1
cdr3_nt: TGTGCCAGCAGCCCACGGACAGGGGGGTACACTGAAGCTTTCTTT
cdr3_aa: CASSPRTGGYTEAFF

clone_size: .
v_call: TRBV5-1
d_call: TRBD1
j_call: TRBJ1-2
cdr3_nt: TGCGCCAGCAGCTACTCCCAGGGGGACTATGGCTACACCTTC
cdr3_aa: CASSYSQGDYGYTF

clone_size: .
v_call: TRBV2
d_call: TRBD1
j_call: TRBJ1-5
cdr3_nt: TGTGCCAGCAGTGTTTTGCGGGGACAGGGGGCTTTTCAGCCCCAGCATTTT
cdr3_aa: CASSVLRGQGAFQPQHF

clone_size: .
v_call: TRBV13
d_call: .
j_call: TRBJ2-2
cdr3_nt: TGTGCCAGCAGCTTAGCAGGGGTCGGGAACACCGGGGAGCTGTTTTTT
cdr3_aa: CASSLAGVGNTGELFF

clone_size: .
v_call: TRBV27
d_call: TRBD2
j_call: TRBJ2-1
cdr3_nt: TGTGCCAGCAGTATAAGACTAGCGGGTAATGAGCAGTTCTTC
cdr3_aa: CASSIRLAGNEQFF

clone_size: .
v_call: TRBV10-3
d_call: .
j_call: TRBJ2-3
cdr3_nt: TGTGCCATCAGTGAGTCGACGGGGAGCACAGATACGCAGTATTTT
cdr3_aa: CAISESTGSTDTQYF

clone_size: .
v_call: TRBV25-1
d_call: .
j_call: TRBJ2-7
cdr3_nt: TGTGCCAGCAGTAGTTGGCGCCTTCGGGTCTCACGCTCCTACGAGCAGTACTTC
cdr3_aa: CASSSWRLRVSRSYEQYF

clone_size: .
v_call: TRBV9
d_call: TRBD2
j_call: TRBJ2-1
cdr3_nt: TGTGCCAGCAGCGTTCGACTAGCCGGGGACAATGAGCAGTTCTTC
cdr3_aa: CASSVRLAGDNEQFF

clone_size: .
v_call: TRBV3-1/TRBV3-2
d_call: .
j_call: TRBJ2-7
cdr3_nt: TGTGCCAGCAGCCTCCATGGCCAATCCAGTGGCGAGCAGTACTTC
cdr3_aa: CASSLHGQSSGEQYF

clone_size: .
v_call: TRBV5-1
d_call: TRBD2
j_call: TRBJ2-1
cdr3_nt: TGCGCCAGCAGCTTGGGACGGGAGGATGAGCAGTTCTTC
cdr3_aa: CASSLGREDEQFF

clone_size: .
v_call: TRBV5-4
d_call: .
j_call: TRBJ1-1
cdr3_nt: TGTGCCAGCAGCTCAGGGAACACTGAAGCTTTCTTT
cdr3_aa: CASSSGNTEAFF

clone_size: .
v_call: TRBV5-5
d_call: TRBD2
j_call: TRBJ2-7
cdr3_nt: TGTGCCAGTAAATCCTGGACTAGCGGGGCTGCCTACGAGCAGTACTTC
cdr3_aa: CASKSWTSGAAYEQYF

clone_size: .
v_call: TRBV5-1
d_call: .
j_call: TRBJ2-7
cdr3_nt: TGCGCCAGCAGCCGCACCGGGACAACCTACGAGCAGTACTTC
cdr3_aa: CASSRTGTTYEQYF

clone_size: .
v_call: TRBV4-2
d_call: TRBD1
j_call: TRBJ2-7
cdr3_nt: TGTGCCAGCAGCCAAAACAGGGGGGCGTACGAGCAGTACTTC
cdr3_aa: CASSQNRGAYEQYF

clone_size: once
v_call: TRBV7-8
d_call: .
j_call: TRBJ1-5
cdr3_nt: TGTGCCAGCAGCCCCGACAGTTCCAATCAGCCCCAGCATTTT
cdr3_aa: CASSPDSSNQPQHF

clone_size: .
v_call: TRBV5-1
d_call: .
j_call: TRBJ2-3
cdr3_nt: TGCGCCAGCAGCTTTGGGAGCGCAGATACGCAGTATTTT
cdr3_aa: CASSFGSADTQYF

clone_size: .
v_call: TRBV25-1
d_call: .
j_call: TRBJ2-1
cdr3_nt: TGTGCCAGCAGGAGCGGACTCTCCTACAATGAGCAGTTCTTC
cdr3_aa: CASRSGLSYNEQFF

clone_size: .
v_call: TRBV5-1
d_call: .
j_call: TRBJ2-1
cdr3_nt: TGCGCCAGCAGCTTGGATGGCCGTTACAATGAGCAGTTCTTC
cdr3_aa: CASSLDGRYNEQFF

clone_size: large
v_call: TRBV12-5
d_call: .
j_call: TRBJ1-2
cdr3_nt: TGTGCTAGTGGTTCTCTCCTACCCTACGCCAGGGACTATGGCTACACCTTC
cdr3_aa: CASGSLLPYARDYGYTF

clone_size: .
v_call: TRBV10-2
d_call: .
j_call: TRBJ1-1
cdr3_nt: TGCGCCAGCAGTGTTTTCGACACTGAAGCTTTCTTT
cdr3_aa: CASSVFDTEAFF

clone_size: .
v_call: TRBV3-1/TRBV3-2
d_call: TRBD1
j_call: TRBJ1-1
cdr3_nt: TGTGCCAGCAGCCCTGGGGACAGACTAAACACTGAAGCTTTCTTT
cdr3_aa: CASSPGDRLNTEAFF

clone_size: .
v_call: TRBV29-1
d_call: .
j_call: TRBJ2-7
cdr3_nt: TGCAGCGTTGTAGATCTGGCAGGGGAGATCCACGAGCAGTACTTC
cdr3_aa: CSVVDLAGEIHEQYF

clone_size: .
v_call: TRBV29-1
d_call: .
j_call: TRBJ2-1
cdr3_nt: TGCAGCGTTACCCCTCCCCCCGGGTCCGATGAGCAGTTCTTC
cdr3_aa: CSVTPPPGSDEQFF

clone_size: .
v_call: TRBV30
d_call: TRBD2
j_call: TRBJ2-2
cdr3_nt: TGTGCCTGGAGACACGGGACTAGCGGGAGTTCAGGGGTCGGGGAGCTGTTTTTT
cdr3_aa: CAWRHGTSGSSGVGELFF

clone_size: .
v_call: TRBV7-9
d_call: .
j_call: TRBJ1-2
cdr3_nt: TGTGCCAGCAGCTTTAAACAGGGATACTATGGCTACACCTTC
cdr3_aa: CASSFKQGYYGYTF

clone_size: .
v_call: TRBV10-2
d_call: TRBD1
j_call: TRBJ1-2
cdr3_nt: TGCGCCAGCAGCCCAATGGGGGACAGGGGTAGTTATGGCTACACCTTC
cdr3_aa: CASSPMGDRGSYGYTF

clone_size: .
v_call: TRBV9
d_call: .
j_call: TRBJ1-2
cdr3_nt: TGTGCCAGCAGCGTAGTAGGGGAGGACTATGGCTACACCTTC
cdr3_aa: CASSVVGEDYGYTF

clone_size: once
v_call: TRBV7-9
d_call: .
j_call: TRBJ2-3
cdr3_nt: TGTGCCAGCAGCTTAGTGCTCGCGGATACGCAGTATTTT
cdr3_aa: CASSLVLADTQYF

clone_size: .
v_call: TRBV5-6
d_call: .
j_call: TRBJ1-3
cdr3_nt: TGTGCCAGCAGCTTGGCGGAGGACTCTGGAAACACCATATATTTT
cdr3_aa: CASSLAEDSGNTIYF

clone_size: .
v_call: TRBV13
d_call: .
j_call: TRBJ2-7
cdr3_nt: TGTGCCAGCAGCTTATTATCGGGGGAAGGTCCCCACGAGCAGTACTTC
cdr3_aa: CASSLLSGEGPHEQYF

clone_size: .
v_call: TRBV27
d_call: .
j_call: TRBJ2-1
cdr3_nt: TGTGCCAGCAGTCCTCTAGCCGGGGGTGAGCAGTTCTTC
cdr3_aa: CASSPLAGGEQFF

clone_size: .
v_call: TRBV3-1/TRBV3-2
d_call: .
j_call: TRBJ2-1
cdr3_nt: TGTGCCAGCAGATTATGGGACTCGCGGAACAATGAGCAGTTCTTC
cdr3_aa: CASRLWDSRNNEQFF

clone_size: .
v_call: TRBV7-9
d_call: TRBD1
j_call: TRBJ1-5
cdr3_nt: TGTGCCAGCAGCGTCTGGGGACAGGGAGGGGATCAGCCCCAGCATTTT
cdr3_aa: CASSVWGQGGDQPQHF

clone_size: .
v_call: TRBV7-8
d_call: .
j_call: TRBJ1-2
cdr3_nt: TGTGCCAGCAGCTTATCGGGGGGGCGGAACTATGGCTACACCTTC
cdr3_aa: CASSLSGGRNYGYTF

clone_size: .
v_call: TRBV5-4
d_call: TRBD2
j_call: TRBJ2-3
cdr3_nt: TGTGCCAGCAGCTCGGGACTAGCGGGAGCTCGTAGCACAGATACGCAGTATTTT
cdr3_aa: CASSSGLAGARSTDTQYF

clone_size: .
v_call: TRBV6-6
d_call: TRBD1
j_call: TRBJ1-2
cdr3_nt: TGTGCCAGCAGCCAGGGGGGCAACTATGGCTACACCTTC
cdr3_aa: CASSQGGNYGYTF

clone_size: once
v_call: TRBV27
d_call: .
j_call: TRBJ2-6
cdr3_nt: TGTGCCAGCAGTTTAACCGAGACTGGGGCCAACGTCCTGACTTTC
cdr3_aa: CASSLTETGANVLTF

clone_size: .
v_call: TRBV29-1
d_call: TRBD1
j_call: TRBJ1-1
cdr3_nt: TGCAGCGTTGAGGGGACAGTAAACACTGAAGCTTTCTTT
cdr3_aa: CSVEGTVNTEAFF

clone_size: .
v_call: TRBV30
d_call: .
j_call: TRBJ2-7
cdr3_nt: TGTGCCTGGGCCTCCGGCTACGAGCAGTACTTC
cdr3_aa: CAWASGYEQYF

clone_size: .
v_call: TRBV25-1
d_call: .
j_call: TRBJ2-7
cdr3_nt: TGTGCCAGCACGGTAGACAGCTCCTACGAGCAGTACTTC
cdr3_aa: CASTVDSSYEQYF

clone_size: .
v_call: TRBV30
d_call: .
j_call: TRBJ2-7
cdr3_nt: TGTGCCTGGAGAGCGACGGCAACCTACGAGCAGTACTTC
cdr3_aa: CAWRATATYEQYF

clone_size: .
v_call: TRBV24-1
d_call: .
j_call: TRBJ2-3
cdr3_nt: TGTGCCACCGCGGGCATCGTTAGCACAGATACGCAGTATTTT
cdr3_aa: CATAGIVSTDTQYF

clone_size: .
v_call: TRBV18
d_call: .
j_call: TRBJ2-1
cdr3_nt: TGTGCCAGCTCACCACCGGCCAGCAATGAGCAGTTCTTC
cdr3_aa: CASSPPASNEQFF